Detailed here is one TCR beta chain. These data belong to a study of blood T cell repertoires in COVID-19. The V gene lost 1 base and the J gene lost 10 bases, with 11 bases spanning the gap. Germline values: CDR1 SNHLY, CDR2 FYNNEI. The CDR3 is made up of 14 amino acids. TCRdb keeps only in-frame clones here, not all; method: immunoSEQ multiplex PCR. The sample consists of approximately 80,000 clones, around 88% of them appearing once. The sequence was obtained from an elderly woman with acute or convalescent COVID-19. The sample consisted of peripheral blood. The chain carries TRBV2 and TRBJ1-6; no firm D call. The CDR3 reads CASSEDRVRSPLHF. The CDR3 coding sequence is TGTGCCAGCAGTGAAGACCGGGTCCGGTCACCCCTCCACTTT.